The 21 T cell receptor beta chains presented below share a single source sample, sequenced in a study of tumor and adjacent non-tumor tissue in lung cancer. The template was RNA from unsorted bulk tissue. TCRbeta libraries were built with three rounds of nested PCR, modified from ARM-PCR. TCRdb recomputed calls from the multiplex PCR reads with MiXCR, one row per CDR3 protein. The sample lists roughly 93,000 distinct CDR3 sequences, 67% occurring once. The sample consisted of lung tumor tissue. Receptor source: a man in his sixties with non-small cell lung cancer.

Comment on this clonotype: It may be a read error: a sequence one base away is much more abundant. DNA of the CDR3: TGCAGTTCTAGAGACCGGGACCGGATTAACTACGAGCAGTACTTC. Residues: CSSRDRDRINYEQYF. This sequence joins TRBV20-1 and TRBJ2-7; D may correspond to TRBD1 or TRBD2 (5 bases each). The CDR3 sequence is 15 residues long. From germline, CDR1 is DFQATT and CDR2 SNEGSKA (reference sequence).

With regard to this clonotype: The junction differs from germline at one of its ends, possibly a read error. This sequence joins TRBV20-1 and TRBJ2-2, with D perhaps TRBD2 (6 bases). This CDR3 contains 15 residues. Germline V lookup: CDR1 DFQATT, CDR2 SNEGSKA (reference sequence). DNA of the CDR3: TGTAGTGCTCGTCCGGGGGTATCGAACACCGGGGAGCTGTTTTTT. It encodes CSARPGVSNTGELFF.

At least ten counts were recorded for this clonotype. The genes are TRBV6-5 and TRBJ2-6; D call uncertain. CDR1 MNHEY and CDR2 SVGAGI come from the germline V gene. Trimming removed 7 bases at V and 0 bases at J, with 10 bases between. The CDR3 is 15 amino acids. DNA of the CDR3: TGTGCCAGCACCGACACGAACTCTGGGGCCAACGTCCTGACTTTC. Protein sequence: CASTDTNSGANVLTF.

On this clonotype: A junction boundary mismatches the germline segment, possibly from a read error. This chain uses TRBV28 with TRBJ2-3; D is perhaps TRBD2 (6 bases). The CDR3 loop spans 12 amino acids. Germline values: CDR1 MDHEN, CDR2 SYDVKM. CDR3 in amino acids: CASSLGGRSQYF. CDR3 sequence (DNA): TGTGCCAGCAGTTTGGGGGGACGTTCGCAATATTTT.

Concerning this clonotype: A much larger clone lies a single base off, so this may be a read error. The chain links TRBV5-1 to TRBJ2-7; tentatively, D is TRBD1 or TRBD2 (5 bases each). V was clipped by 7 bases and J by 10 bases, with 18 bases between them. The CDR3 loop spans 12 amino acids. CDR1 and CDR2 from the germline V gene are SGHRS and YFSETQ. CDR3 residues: CASEGELRDQYF. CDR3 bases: TGCGCCAGCGAAGGGGAGCTACGCGATCAGTACTTC.

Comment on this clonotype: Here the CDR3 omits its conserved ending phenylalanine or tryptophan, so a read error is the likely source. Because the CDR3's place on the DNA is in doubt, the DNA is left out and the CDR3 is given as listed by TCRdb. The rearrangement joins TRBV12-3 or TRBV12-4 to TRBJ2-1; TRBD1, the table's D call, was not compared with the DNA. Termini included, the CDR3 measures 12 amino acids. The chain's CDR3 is CANSLKGREQFL.

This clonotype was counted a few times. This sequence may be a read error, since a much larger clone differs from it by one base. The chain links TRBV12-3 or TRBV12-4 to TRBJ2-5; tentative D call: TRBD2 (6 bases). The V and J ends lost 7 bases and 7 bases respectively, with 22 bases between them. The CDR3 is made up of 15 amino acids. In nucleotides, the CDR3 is TGTGCCAGCAACCGGGACTCTGGGGATATTGGGACCCAGTACTTC. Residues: CASNRDSGDIGTQYF.

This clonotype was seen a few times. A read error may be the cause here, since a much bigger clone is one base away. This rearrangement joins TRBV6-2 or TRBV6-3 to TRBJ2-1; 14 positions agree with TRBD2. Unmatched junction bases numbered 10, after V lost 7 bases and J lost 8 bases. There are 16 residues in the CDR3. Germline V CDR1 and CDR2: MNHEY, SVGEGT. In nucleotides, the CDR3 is TGTGCCAGCACTTGGGGACTAGCGGGAGTTTTCTATGAGCAGTTCTTC. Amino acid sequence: CASTWGLAGVFYEQFF.

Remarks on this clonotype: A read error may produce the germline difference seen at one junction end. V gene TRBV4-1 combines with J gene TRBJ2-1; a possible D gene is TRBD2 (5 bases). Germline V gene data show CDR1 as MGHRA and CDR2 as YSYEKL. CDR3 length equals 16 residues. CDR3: CVNSPEGSGAYNEQFF. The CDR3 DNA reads TGTGTCAACAGCCCCGAAGGGAGCGGAGCCTACAATGAGCAGTTCTTC.

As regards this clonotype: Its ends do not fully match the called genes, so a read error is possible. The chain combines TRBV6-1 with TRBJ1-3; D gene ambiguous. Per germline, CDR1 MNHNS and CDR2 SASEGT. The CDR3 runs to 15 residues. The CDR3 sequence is CASSGGILSGNTMYF. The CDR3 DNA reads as TGTGCCAGCAGTGGAGGGATACTCTCTGGAAACACCATGTATTTT.

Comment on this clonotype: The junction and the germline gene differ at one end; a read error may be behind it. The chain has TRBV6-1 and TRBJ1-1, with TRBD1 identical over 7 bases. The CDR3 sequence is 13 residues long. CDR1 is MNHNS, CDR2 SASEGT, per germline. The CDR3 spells CASRDRAVTGAFF. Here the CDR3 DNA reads TGCGCCAGCAGAGACAGGGCGGTCACTGGAGCTTTCTTT.

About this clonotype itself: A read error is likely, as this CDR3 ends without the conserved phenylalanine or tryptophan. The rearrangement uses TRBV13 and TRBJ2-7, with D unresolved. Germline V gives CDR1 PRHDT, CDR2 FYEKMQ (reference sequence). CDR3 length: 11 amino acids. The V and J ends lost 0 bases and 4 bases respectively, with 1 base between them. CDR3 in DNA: TGTGCCAGCAGCTTAGGGTACGAGCAGTACTTA. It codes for CASSLGYEQYL.

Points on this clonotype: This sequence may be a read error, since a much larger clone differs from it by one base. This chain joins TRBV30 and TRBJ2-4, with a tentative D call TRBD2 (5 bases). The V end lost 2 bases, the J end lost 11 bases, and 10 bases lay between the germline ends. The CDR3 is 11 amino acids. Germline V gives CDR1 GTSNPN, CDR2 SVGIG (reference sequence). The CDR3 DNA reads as TGTGCCTGGAGTCCAGAGGGCTTTCAGTACTTC. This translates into CAWSPEGFQYF.

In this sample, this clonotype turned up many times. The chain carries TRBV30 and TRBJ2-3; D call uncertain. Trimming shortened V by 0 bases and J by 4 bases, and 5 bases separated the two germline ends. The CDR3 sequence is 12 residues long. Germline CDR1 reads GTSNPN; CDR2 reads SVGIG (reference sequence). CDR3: CAWSVMSDTQYF. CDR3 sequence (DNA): TGTGCCTGGAGTGTAATGTCAGATACGCAGTATTTT.

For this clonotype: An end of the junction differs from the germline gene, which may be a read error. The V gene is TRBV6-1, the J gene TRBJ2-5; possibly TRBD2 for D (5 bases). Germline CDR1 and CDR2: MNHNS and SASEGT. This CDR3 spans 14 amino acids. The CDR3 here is CASAGTVYGETLYF. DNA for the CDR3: TGTGCCAGCGCCGGAACAGTCTACGGGGAGACCCTGTACTTC.

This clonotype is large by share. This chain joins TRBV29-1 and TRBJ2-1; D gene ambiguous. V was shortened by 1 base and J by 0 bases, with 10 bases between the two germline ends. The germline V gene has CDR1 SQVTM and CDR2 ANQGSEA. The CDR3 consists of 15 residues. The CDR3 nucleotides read TGCAGCGTTGAAGGTAAACACAGCTCCTACAATGAGCAGTTCTTC. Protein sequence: CSVEGKHSSYNEQFF.

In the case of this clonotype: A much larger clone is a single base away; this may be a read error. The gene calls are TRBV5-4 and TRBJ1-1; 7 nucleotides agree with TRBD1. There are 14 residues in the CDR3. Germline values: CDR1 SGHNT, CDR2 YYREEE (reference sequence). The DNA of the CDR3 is TGTGCCAGCAGCTTGGTACAGGGGAGCACTGAAGCTCTCTTT. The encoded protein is CASSLVQGSTEALF.

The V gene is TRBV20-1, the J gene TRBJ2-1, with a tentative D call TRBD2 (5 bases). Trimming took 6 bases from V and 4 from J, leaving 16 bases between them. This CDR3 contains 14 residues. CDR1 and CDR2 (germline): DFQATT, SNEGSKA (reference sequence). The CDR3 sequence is CSARESLFYNEQFF. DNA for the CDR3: TGCAGTGCGAGGGAGTCTCTGTTTTACAATGAGCAGTTCTTC.

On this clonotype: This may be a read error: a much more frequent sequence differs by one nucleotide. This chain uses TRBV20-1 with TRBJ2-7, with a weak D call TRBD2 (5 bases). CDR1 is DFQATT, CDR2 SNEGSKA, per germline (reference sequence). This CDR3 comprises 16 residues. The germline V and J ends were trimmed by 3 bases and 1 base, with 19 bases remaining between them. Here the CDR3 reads CSARSAVHGESYEQYF. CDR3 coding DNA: TGCAGTGCTAGGTCAGCGGTCCACGGGGAGTCCTACGAGCAGTACTTC.

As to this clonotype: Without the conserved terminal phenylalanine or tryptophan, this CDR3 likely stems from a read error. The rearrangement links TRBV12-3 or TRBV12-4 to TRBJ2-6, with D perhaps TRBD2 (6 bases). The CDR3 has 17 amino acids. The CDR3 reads CASSPGTSVSGAKVLTI. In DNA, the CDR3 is TGTGCCAGCAGTCCTGGGACTTCTGTCTCTGGCGCCAAAGTCCTGACTATC.

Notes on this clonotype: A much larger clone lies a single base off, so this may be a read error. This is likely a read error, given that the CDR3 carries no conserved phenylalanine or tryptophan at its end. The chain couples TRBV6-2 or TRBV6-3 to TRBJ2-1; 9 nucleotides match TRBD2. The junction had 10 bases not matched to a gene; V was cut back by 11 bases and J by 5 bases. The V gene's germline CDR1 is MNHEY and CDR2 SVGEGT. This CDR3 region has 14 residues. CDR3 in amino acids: CAAVGTSRNNEQFL. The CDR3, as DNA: TGTGCCGCGGTAGGGACTAGCAGGAACAATGAGCAGTTCTTA.